A selection of T cell receptor beta chains follows, all from one sample in a study of T-cell memory formation after mild COVID-19. Each CDR3 protein is one row after TCRdb ran MiXCR on the 5' RACE reads. The data hold 410,000 or so distinct CDR3 sequences, with around 22% observed a single time. The sequenced material came from PBMCs or a T cell subset sorted from them (not recorded which). The receptors derive from an adult woman who had mild COVID-19 (a few samples of this study predate the infection). Cell type and time point are not known. Each CDR3 is given without its conserved first and last residue.

J gene	V gene	CDR3 protein
TRBJ1-4	TRBV27	ASSLSRDTGVLF
TRBJ2-2	TRBV30	AWTRWGRGYGELF
TRBJ2-2	TRBV24-1	ATSDLKGPGELF
TRBJ2-5	TRBV7-9	ASSQGTAQETQY
TRBJ1-1	TRBV5-1	ASSFRPEKTEAF
TRBJ1-3	TRBV4-2	ASSQDAGTGSGNTIY
TRBJ1-2	TRBV4-1	ASSQDLTPTYGYT
TRBJ2-2	TRBV5-1	ASSLWTGGGELF
TRBJ1-1	TRBV10-3	ATTGVKGSEAF
TRBJ2-2	TRBV29-1	SVVRWGMDDTGELF
TRBJ1-1	TRBV18	ASSPLRGWNTEAF